One and the same sample provided the 12 T cell receptor beta chains below, sequenced in a study of graft-versus-host responses after intestinal transplantation. TCRdb keeps only in-frame clones here, not all; method: immunoSEQ multiplex PCR. The sample lists 25,000 or so clones; 90% to 95% were seen once. The starting material was PBMCs, obtained 38 to 40 days after intestinal transplant. All receptors derive from a human patient who received an intestinal transplant, so some T cells may come from the graft donor.

The J gene is TRBJ2-3, the V gene TRBV7-7, with 12 bases that match TRBD2. Germline-derived CDR1 and CDR2 are SSHAT and FNYEAQ (reference sequence). The CDR3 contains 22 residues. J was trimmed by 0 bases and V by 1 base; bases with no gene match: 17. The CDR3: CASSLEGASGRASSSSTDTQYF. CDR3 sequence (DNA): TGTGCCAGCAGCTTAGAAGGAGCTAGCGGGAGGGCATCCTCATCTAGCACAGATACGCAGTATTTT. The full variable domain, rest sourced from reference TRBV7-7 and TRBJ2-3, is GAGVSQSPRYKVTKRGQDVTLRCDPISSHATLYWYQQALGQGPEFLTYFNYEAQPDKSGLPSDRFSAERPEGSISTLTIQRTEQRDSAMYRCASSLEGASGRASSSSTDTQYFGPGTRLTVL.

The gene calls are TRBV29-1 and TRBJ1-5; TRBD1 might be the D (6 bases). CDR3 length: 14 amino acids. Trimming stripped 5 bases from V and 4 bases from J, with 15 bases between. Germline CDR1 SQVTM, CDR2 ANQGSEA. The CDR3 DNA reads as TGCAGCGTTTGGGACACCAAATCGAATCAGCCCCAGCATTTT. Its protein product is CSVWDTKSNQPQHF.

This rearrangement joins TRBV28 to TRBJ2-7; TRBD2 matches at 10 bases. CDR3 length: 15 residues. The ends lost 5 bases at V and 4 bases at J; junction bases unmatched: 8. Germline CDR1 and CDR2: MDHEN and SYDVKM. The CDR3 bases are TGTGCCAGCAGTGCCACCGGACTAGCGGATTACGAGCAGTACTTC. Protein sequence: CASSATGLADYEQYF.

V is TRBV7-3 and J is TRBJ2-7; D is unresolved. CDR3 length: 12 residues. The ends were cut back, 4 bases at V and 6 bases at J, with 10 bases in the middle. Per the germline V gene, CDR1 is SGHTA and CDR2 is FQGTGA. The DNA of the CDR3 is TGTGCCAGCAGCTCCCCAAATAGCGAGCAGTACTTC. Translating it yields CASSSPNSEQYF.

This clone was picked up one time. This CDR3 is CASSLVGGAGKLFF. CDR3 bases: TGCGCCAGCAGCTTGGTAGGAGGGGCCGGAAAGCTGTTTTTT. This rearrangement joins TRBV5-1 to TRBJ2-2; D may be TRBD2 (6 bases). CDR3 length: 14 residues. Trimming pared 0 bases from V and 12 bases from J, leaving 15 bases between. Per germline, CDR1 SGHRS and CDR2 YFSETQ.

The J gene is TRBJ1-4, the V gene TRBV6-6, with D tentatively TRBD1 (6 bases). This CDR3 has 14 residues. CDR1 MNHNY and CDR2 SVGAGI come from the germline V gene (reference sequence). The V gene lost 6 bases and the J gene lost 8 bases, with 16 bases spanning the gap. The CDR3 DNA reads TGTGCCAGCAGGTCCCGGGGGCAAGAGGAAAAACTGTTTTTT. Its protein is CASRSRGQEEKLFF.

The chain employs TRBV19 and TRBJ1-5; perhaps TRBD1 as D (5 bases). Germline V gene data show CDR1 as LNHDA and CDR2 as SQIVND (reference sequence). Trimming stripped 9 bases from V and 0 bases from J, with 21 bases between. The CDR3 totals 17 residues. The CDR3 nucleotides read TGTGCCAGCCAGACTACAGGAAAGGGATATAGCAATCAGCCCCAGCATTTT. This translates into CASQTTGKGYSNQPQHF.

The J gene is TRBJ2-1, the V gene TRBV4-2; the D call may be TRBD1 or TRBD2 (5 bases each). CDR1 and CDR2 (germline): LGHNA, YNFKEQ. This CDR3 is built from 17 residues. Trimming cost V 0 bases and J 5 bases, with 17 bases left between them. CDR3 amino acids: CASSQDQRDEGHNEQFF. CDR3 nucleotides: TGTGCCAGCAGCCAAGATCAGAGGGACGAAGGGCACAATGAGCAGTTCTTC.

This chain connects TRBV7-2 to TRBJ2-7; D not resolved. CDR3 length: 14 amino acids. Germline-derived CDR1 and CDR2 are SGHTA and FQGNSA. V gave up 0 bases and J gave up 0 bases, with 6 bases separating them. In DNA, the CDR3 is TGTGCCAGCAGCTTAGCGATGGGCTCCTACGAGCAGTACTTC. Residues: CASSLAMGSYEQYF.

The chain combines TRBV10-3 with TRBJ2-6; TRBD1 matches 8 bases. CDR3 size: 19 residues. Trimming at V came to 2 bases and at J to 1 base, leaving 10 bases not matched to a gene. Looked up from germline, CDR1 is ENHRY and CDR2 is SYGVKD. CDR3: CAISEPGQGGRSGANVLTF. The CDR3 DNA reads as TGTGCCATCAGTGAGCCCGGACAGGGAGGTAGATCTGGGGCCAACGTCCTGACTTTC.

The gene calls are TRBV27 and TRBJ2-7; 10 bases are a match to TRBD1. The V gene's germline CDR1 is MNHEY and CDR2 SMNVEV (reference sequence). The CDR3 consists of 17 residues. Trimming took 5 bases from V and 0 from J; bases not matched to a gene: 10. The CDR3 region has the DNA TGTGCCAGCAGTGCCCGGGACAGGGGACTAAACTCCTACGAGCAGTACTTC. This translates into CASSARDRGLNSYEQYF.

DNA of the CDR3: TGTGCCAGCAGCTTTACGAGCGGCACCGGGGAGCTGTTTTTT. Translated: CASSFTSGTGELFF. V and J are TRBV7-3 and TRBJ2-2; possible D gene TRBD2, 5 bases. CDR1 is SGHTA and CDR2 is FQGTGA in the germline V gene. V was trimmed by 3 bases and J by 4 bases, leaving 9 bases between them. The CDR3 consists of 14 residues.